The source of this TCR beta chain is a study of response to subunit inactivated influenza vaccine. The study, taken as a whole, reports: Each seasonal influenza vaccination recruits few new T cells, the authors suggested.

One entry per CDR3 protein results from TCRdb running MiXCR on the RT-PCR reads. The profile shows under 950,000 distinct CDR3 sequences, 20% to 25% of them singletons. Germline V CDR1 and CDR2: GTSNPN, SVGIG (reference sequence). V lost 4 bases and J lost 0; bases outside the gene matches: 6. The CDR3 contains 15 residues. Comment on this clonotype: Its antigen is not identified.

The clonotype comes from a man aged 45-60 years who received an inactivated influenza vaccine. The V call is TRBV30, the J call TRBJ2-1; 7 positions match TRBD1. The starting material was PBMCs from blood, obtained roughly 5 days after vaccination. The CDR3 sequence is CAWNRGSGSYNEQFF. Here the CDR3 DNA reads TGTGCCTGGAACAGGGGCAGCGGCTCCTACAATGAGCAGTTCTTC.